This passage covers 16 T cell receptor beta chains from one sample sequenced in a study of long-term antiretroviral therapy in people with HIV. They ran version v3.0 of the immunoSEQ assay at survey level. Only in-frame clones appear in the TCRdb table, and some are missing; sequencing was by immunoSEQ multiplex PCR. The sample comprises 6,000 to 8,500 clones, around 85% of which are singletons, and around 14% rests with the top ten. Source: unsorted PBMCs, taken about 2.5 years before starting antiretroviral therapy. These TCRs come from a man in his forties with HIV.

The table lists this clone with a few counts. CDR3 amino acids: CASISNSQPQHF. The CDR3 DNA reads as TGTGCCAGCATTAGTAATTCCCAGCCCCAGCATTTT. The V gene is TRBV6-1, the J gene TRBJ1-5; D is uncertain. Germline values: CDR1 MNHNS, CDR2 SASEGT. There are 12 residues in the CDR3. V lost 7 bases and J 7 bases, leaving 11 bases between the germline ends.

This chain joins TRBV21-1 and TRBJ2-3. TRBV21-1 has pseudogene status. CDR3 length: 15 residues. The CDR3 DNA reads TGTGCCAGCAGCAAAGCTGGGCGGAGCACAGATACGCAGTATTTT. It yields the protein CASSKAGRSTDTQYF.

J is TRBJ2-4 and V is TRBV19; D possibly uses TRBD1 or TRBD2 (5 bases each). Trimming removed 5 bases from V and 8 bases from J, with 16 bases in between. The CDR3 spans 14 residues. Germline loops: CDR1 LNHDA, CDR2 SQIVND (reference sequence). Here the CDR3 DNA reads TGTGCCAGTAGTCCCCGGGGCGGTAGGGACATTCAGTACTTC. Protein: CASSPRGGRDIQYF.

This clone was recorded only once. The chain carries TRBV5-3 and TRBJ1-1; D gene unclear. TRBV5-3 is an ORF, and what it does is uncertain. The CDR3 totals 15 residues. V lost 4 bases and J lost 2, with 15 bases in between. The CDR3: CARSPLLYINTEAFF. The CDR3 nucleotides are TGTGCCAGAAGCCCCCTGCTGTATATCAACACTGAAGCTTTCTTT.

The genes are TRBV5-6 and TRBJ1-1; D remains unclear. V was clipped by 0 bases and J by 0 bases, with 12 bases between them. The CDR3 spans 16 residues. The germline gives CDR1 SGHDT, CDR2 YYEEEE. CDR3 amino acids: CASSLGWSLMNTEAFF. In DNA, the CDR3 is TGTGCCAGCAGCTTGGGGTGGTCCTTAATGAACACTGAAGCTTTCTTT. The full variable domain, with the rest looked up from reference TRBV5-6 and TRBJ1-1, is DAGVTQSPTHLIKTRGQQVTLRCSPKSGHDTVSWYQQALGQGPQFIFQYYEEEERQRGNFPDRFSGHQFPNYSSELNVNALLLGDSALYLCASSLGWSLMNTEAFFGQGTRLTVV.

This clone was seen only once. CDR3 nucleotides: TGCGCCAGCAGCGCCAGAGTAACGGGCACAGATACGCAGTATTTT. It translates to CASSARVTGTDTQYF. The chain couples TRBV10-2 to TRBJ2-3; D remains ambiguous. The CDR3 runs to 15 residues. Trimming took 6 bases from V and 1 from J, leaving 14 bases between them. The germline CDR1 and CDR2 sequences are WSHSY and SAAADI.

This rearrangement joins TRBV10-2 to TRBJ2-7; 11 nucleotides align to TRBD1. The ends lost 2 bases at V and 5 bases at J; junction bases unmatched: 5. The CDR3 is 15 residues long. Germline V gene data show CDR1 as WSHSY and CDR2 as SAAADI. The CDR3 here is CASSETPGQGDEQYF. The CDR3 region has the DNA TGCGCCAGCAGTGAGACTCCGGGACAGGGGGACGAGCAGTACTTC.

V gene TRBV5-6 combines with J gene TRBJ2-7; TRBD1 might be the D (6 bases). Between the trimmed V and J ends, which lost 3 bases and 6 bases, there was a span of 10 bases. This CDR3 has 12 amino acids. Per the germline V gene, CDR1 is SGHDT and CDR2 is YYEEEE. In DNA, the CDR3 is TGTGCCAGCAGCTCACAGGGCCCCGAGCAGTACTTC. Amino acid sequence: CASSSQGPEQYF.

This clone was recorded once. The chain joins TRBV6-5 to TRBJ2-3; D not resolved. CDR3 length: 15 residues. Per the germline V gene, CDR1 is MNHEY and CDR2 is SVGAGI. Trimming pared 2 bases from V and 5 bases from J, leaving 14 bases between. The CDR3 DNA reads TGTGCCAGCAGTTACGATCTGGCCCGAGTAGATACGCAGTATTTT. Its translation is CASSYDLARVDTQYF.

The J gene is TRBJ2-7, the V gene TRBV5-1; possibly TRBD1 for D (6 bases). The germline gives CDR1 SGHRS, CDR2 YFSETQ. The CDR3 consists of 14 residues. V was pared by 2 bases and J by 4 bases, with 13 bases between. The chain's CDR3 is CASSFGVGTYEQYF. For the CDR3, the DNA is TGCGCCAGCAGCTTTGGCGTGGGGACATACGAGCAGTACTTC.

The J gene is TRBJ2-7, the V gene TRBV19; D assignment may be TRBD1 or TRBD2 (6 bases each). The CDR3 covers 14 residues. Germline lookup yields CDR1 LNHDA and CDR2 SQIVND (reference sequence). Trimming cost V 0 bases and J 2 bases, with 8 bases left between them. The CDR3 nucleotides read TGTGCCAGTAGTATAGAAGGGGGGACCTACGAGCAGTACTTC. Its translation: CASSIEGGTYEQYF.

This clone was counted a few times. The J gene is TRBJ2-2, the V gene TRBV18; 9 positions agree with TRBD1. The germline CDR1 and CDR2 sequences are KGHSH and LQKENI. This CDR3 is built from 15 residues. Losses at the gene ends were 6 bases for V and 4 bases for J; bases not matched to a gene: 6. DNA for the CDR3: TGTGCCAGCTCGTCCGGGACAGGGAGCACCGGGGAGCTGTTTTTT. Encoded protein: CASSSGTGSTGELFF.

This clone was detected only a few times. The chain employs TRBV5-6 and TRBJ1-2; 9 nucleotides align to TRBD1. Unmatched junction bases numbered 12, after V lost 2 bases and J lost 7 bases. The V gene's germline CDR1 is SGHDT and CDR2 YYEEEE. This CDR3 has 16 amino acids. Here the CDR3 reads CASSFPGGDRESGYTF. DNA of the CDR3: TGTGCCAGCAGCTTCCCCGGGGGGGACAGGGAATCTGGCTACACCTTC.

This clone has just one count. In nucleotides, the CDR3 is TGTGCCAGCAGCTTAGAAACAGGGACGGGCAATCAGCCCCAGCATTTT. Its protein is CASSLETGTGNQPQHF. V and J are TRBV7-2 and TRBJ1-5, with D perhaps TRBD1 (6 bases). The CDR3 runs 16 residues. CDR1 is SGHTA, CDR2 FQGNSA, per germline. Between the trimmed V and J ends, which lost 1 base and 2 bases, there was a span of 12 bases.

The CDR3 DNA follows: TGCAGCGTTGTTGGTACGGACTCGAACACCGGGGAGCTGTTTTTT. Translation gives CSVVGTDSNTGELFF. The chain is built from TRBV29-1 and TRBJ2-2; tentatively, D is TRBD2 (5 bases). V lost 4 bases and J lost 0, with 12 bases in between. This CDR3 contains 15 residues. Germline CDR1 is SQVTM and CDR2 is ANQGSEA.

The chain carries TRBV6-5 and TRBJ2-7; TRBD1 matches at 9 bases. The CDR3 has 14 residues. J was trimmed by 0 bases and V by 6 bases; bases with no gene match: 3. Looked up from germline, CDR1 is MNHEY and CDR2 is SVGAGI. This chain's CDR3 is CASSQDRGSYEQYF. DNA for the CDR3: TGTGCCAGCAGCCAGGACAGGGGCTCCTACGAGCAGTACTTC.